A selection of T cell receptor beta chains follows, all from one sample in a study of blood T cell repertoires in COVID-19. Profiling relied on immunoSEQ multiplex PCR, and the TCRdb table lists in-frame clones only, not all of them. The profile shows 75,000 to 90,000 clones, approximately 87% of them singletons. Sequencing was carried out using peripheral blood. These receptor sequences come from a human donor in a cohort sampled during active COVID-19. CDR3s include the opening cysteine and the closing phenylalanine or tryptophan. Fields, in order: J gene, clone size, V gene, D gene, CDR3 protein, CDR3 DNA. D genes are given only for firm matches. Expanded clones are given a class, and other clones once, few, many or no size at all.

J: TRBJ1-1
size: NA
V: TRBV3-1/TRBV3-2
D: NA
CDR3: CASSQDWDTLRTEAFF
DNA: TGTGCCAGCAGCCAAGATTGGGACACCCTGAGGACTGAAGCTTTCTTT

J: TRBJ2-7
size: NA
V: TRBV9
D: TRBD1
CDR3: CASSSGQGITYEQYF
DNA: TGTGCCAGCAGCTCGGGACAGGGGATAACCTACGAGCAGTACTTC

J: TRBJ1-2
size: NA
V: TRBV27
D: NA
CDR3: CASSTTGNYGYTF
DNA: TGTGCCAGCAGCACAACAGGGAACTATGGCTACACCTTC

J: TRBJ1-6
size: NA
V: TRBV7-2
D: NA
CDR3: CASSIQQGSPLHF
DNA: TGTGCCAGCAGCATCCAACAGGGCTCACCCCTCCACTTT

J: TRBJ2-5
size: NA
V: TRBV19
D: NA
CDR3: CASSISEGSETQYF
DNA: TGTGCCAGTAGTATCTCTGAGGGATCAGAGACCCAGTACTTC

J: TRBJ2-7
size: NA
V: TRBV7-3
D: NA
CDR3: CASSLDGANGVEQYF
DNA: TGTGCCAGCAGCCTGGATGGGGCCAACGGCGTCGAGCAGTACTTC

J: TRBJ2-6
size: once
V: TRBV29-1
D: NA
CDR3: CSVAGGANVLTF
DNA: TGCAGCGTTGCGGGTGGGGCCAACGTCCTGACTTTC

J: TRBJ1-3
size: NA
V: TRBV15
D: TRBD1
CDR3: CATSRVQGGFSGNTIYF
DNA: TGTGCCACCAGCAGAGTTCAGGGGGGCTTCTCTGGAAACACCATATATTTT

J: TRBJ1-2
size: NA
V: TRBV5-6
D: NA
CDR3: CASSSIPRMDGYTF
DNA: TGTGCCAGCAGCTCGATTCCCAGAATGGATGGCTACACCTTC

J: TRBJ1-1
size: NA
V: TRBV9
D: NA
CDR3: CASSVDPRENTEAFF
DNA: TGTGCCAGCAGCGTAGACCCCAGGGAGAACACTGAAGCTTTCTTT

J: TRBJ2-5
size: NA
V: TRBV11-3
D: NA
CDR3: CASRTSRGSETQYF
DNA: TGTGCCAGCAGGACCTCCCGGGGGTCAGAGACCCAGTACTTC

J: TRBJ2-5
size: NA
V: TRBV6-5
D: NA
CDR3: CASKWDTARETQYF
DNA: TGTGCCAGCAAGTGGGACACTGCCCGGGAGACCCAGTACTTC

J: TRBJ2-7
size: NA
V: TRBV5-6
D: NA
CDR3: CASSPRGDSSYEQYF
DNA: TGTGCCAGCAGCCCCAGGGGGGATTCCTCCTACGAGCAGTACTTC

J: TRBJ2-3
size: NA
V: TRBV19
D: TRBD2
CDR3: CASNRGGFTDTQYF
DNA: TGTGCCAGTAACCGGGGGGGATTCACAGATACGCAGTATTTT

J: TRBJ2-1
size: NA
V: TRBV29-1
D: NA
CDR3: CSVVTGVSYNEQFF
DNA: TGCAGCGTTGTGACGGGAGTGTCCTACAATGAGCAGTTCTTC

J: TRBJ2-7
size: NA
V: TRBV3-1/TRBV3-2
D: TRBD1
CDR3: CASSQTQGAGYEQYF
DNA: TGTGCCAGCAGCCAAACTCAGGGGGCTGGCTACGAGCAGTACTTC

J: TRBJ2-4
size: once
V: TRBV5-1
D: TRBD1
CDR3: CASGFTGGASNIQYF
DNA: TGCGCCAGCGGCTTTACAGGGGGCGCGTCAAACATTCAGTACTTC

J: TRBJ2-1
size: few
V: TRBV2
D: TRBD1
CDR3: CASSELGQGYNEQFF
DNA: TGTGCCAGCAGTGAATTGGGACAGGGCTACAATGAGCAGTTCTTC

J: TRBJ1-5
size: NA
V: TRBV28
D: NA
CDR3: CADGTRRNQPQHF
DNA: TGTGCCGACGGGACAAGGAGAAATCAGCCCCAGCATTTT

J: TRBJ1-3
size: NA
V: TRBV4-1
D: NA
CDR3: CASSQAGRGTGNTIYF
DNA: TGCGCCAGCAGCCAAGCAGGCAGGGGAACTGGAAACACCATATATTTT

J: TRBJ2-7
size: NA
V: TRBV13
D: TRBD1
CDR3: CASSLQQGFSEQYF
DNA: TGTGCCAGCAGCTTACAACAGGGGTTTAGCGAGCAGTACTTC

J: TRBJ1-1
size: NA
V: TRBV3-1/TRBV3-2
D: NA
CDR3: CASSQRSRNTEAFF
DNA: TGTGCCAGCAGCCAAAGATCGAGGAACACTGAAGCTTTCTTT

J: TRBJ2-7
size: few
V: TRBV5-1
D: TRBD2
CDR3: CASREDLAGGLSYEQYF
DNA: TGCGCCAGCAGGGAGGATTTAGCGGGGGGCCTGAGTTACGAGCAGTACTTC

J: TRBJ1-6
size: few
V: TRBV7-8
D: TRBD1
CDR3: CASSFGTVDSPLHF
DNA: TGTGCCAGCAGCTTCGGGACAGTTGACTCACCCCTCCACTTT

J: TRBJ2-1
size: NA
V: TRBV30
D: NA
CDR3: CAWMSGEKMFF
DNA: TGTGCCTGGATGTCGGGGGAAAAAATGTTCTTC

J: TRBJ2-7
size: NA
V: TRBV5-4
D: TRBD1
CDR3: CASSRPGQGYEQYF
DNA: TGTGCCAGCAGCCGTCCGGGACAGGGCTACGAGCAGTACTTC